These 32 T cell receptor beta chains were sequenced from one sample in a study of blood T cell repertoires in COVID-19. The table came from immunoSEQ multiplex PCR; TCRdb's copy has only in-frame clones and leaves some out. In the table there are some 130,000 clones, roughly 91% of which are singletons. The sample was peripheral blood. The receptors shown here come from a man aged 55-75 years with COVID-19, enrolled during active disease.

This clone was counted a few times. The J gene is TRBJ1-1, the V gene TRBV30; D is unclear. Germline V gene sequence: CDR1 GTSNPN, CDR2 SVGIG (reference sequence). The CDR3 is made up of 14 amino acids. Trimming pared 5 bases from V and 0 bases from J, leaving 13 bases between. CDR3 protein: CAWAWAGLNTEAFF. CDR3 in DNA: TGTGCCTGGGCTTGGGCGGGGTTGAACACTGAAGCTTTCTTT.

The V call is TRBV18, the J call TRBJ2-7; D is possibly TRBD1 (5 bases). The CDR3 is 16 residues long. Trimming removed 3 bases from V and 0 bases from J, with 15 bases in between. Germline V gene data show CDR1 as KGHSH and CDR2 as LQKENI. The CDR3: CASSPIGAVSSYEQYF. CDR3 DNA sequence: TGTGCCAGCTCACCGATAGGGGCGGTGAGCTCCTACGAGCAGTACTTC.

To note about this clone: Other DNA sequences in the sample encode the same CDR3. This rearrangement joins TRBV5-6 to TRBJ1-2; D is perhaps TRBD1 (5 bases). The V gene lost 1 base and the J gene lost 5 bases, with 12 bases spanning the gap. This CDR3 is 14 amino acids long. The germline gives CDR1 SGHDT, CDR2 YYEEEE. The CDR3: CASSLNRQGYGYTF. In DNA form, the CDR3 reads TGTGCCAGCAGCTTGAATAGGCAGGGATATGGCTACACCTTC.

There are a few counts of this clone. The rearrangement links TRBV7-2 to TRBJ1-6; TRBD1 is a possible D gene (6 bases). This CDR3 is 15 amino acids long. The V gene's germline CDR1 is SGHTA and CDR2 FQGNSA. With 1 base removed from V and 8 bases from J, the gap between germline ends came to 12 bases. Here the CDR3 DNA reads TGTGCCAGCAGCTTAGGCAGGGGAAGAGATTCACCCCTCCACTTT. Its translation: CASSLGRGRDSPLHF.

The chain has TRBV27 and TRBJ1-1; 8 bases are shared with TRBD1. V trimming: 6 bases; J trimming: 5 bases; junction bases outside the gene matches: 11. The V gene's germline CDR1 is MNHEY and CDR2 SMNVEV (reference sequence). CDR3 length equals 15 residues. The CDR3 region is CASRLLTGGMTEAFF. In DNA, the CDR3 is TGTGCCAGCAGACTTCTAACAGGGGGAATGACTGAAGCTTTCTTT.

Concerning this clone: At the DNA level, this CDR3 is encoded by other sequences in the same sample as well. The genes are TRBV3-1 (or the pseudogene TRBV3-2) and TRBJ2-5; D is unresolved. In germline, CDR1 is LGHDT, CDR2 YNNKEL (reference sequence). V shed 4 bases and J shed 5 bases, with 8 bases lying between them. This CDR3 is built from 12 residues. The CDR3 nucleotides are TGTGCCAGCAGCCCCCAACAGGAGACCCAGTACTTC. Protein: CASSPQQETQYF.

The CDR3 loop is CASSSGQGSVQYF. The CDR3 nucleotides read TGTGCCAGCAGCTCGGGACAGGGGTCGGTGCAGTACTTC. The rearrangement links TRBV7-3 to TRBJ2-7; 10 bases align to TRBD1. V lost 4 bases to trimming and J lost 9 bases; unmatched junction nucleotides: 6. This CDR3 spans 13 amino acids. Per germline, CDR1 SGHTA and CDR2 FQGTGA.

V and J are TRBV28 and TRBJ1-6; TRBD1 aligns across 10 bases. Germline loops: CDR1 MDHEN, CDR2 SYDVKM. V gave up 6 bases and J gave up 7 bases; unmatched junction bases: 3. This CDR3 is built from 14 residues. For the CDR3, the DNA is TGTGCCAGCAGGACAGGGGGCAGGAATTCACCCCTCCACTTT. It is translated as CASRTGGRNSPLHF. The full variable domain, with the rest looked up from reference TRBV28 and TRBJ1-6, is DVKVTQSSRYLVKRTGEKVFLECVQDMDHENMFWYRQDPGLGLRLIYFSYDVKMKEKGDIPEGYSVSREKKERFSLILESASTNQTSMYLCASRTGGRNSPLHFGNGTRLTVT.

The genes are TRBV29-1 and TRBJ1-1, with 9 bases identical to TRBD1. Per germline, CDR1 SQVTM and CDR2 ANQGSEA. The CDR3 length is 13 residues. J lost 6 bases, V lost 6 bases, and 8 bases had no gene match. The CDR3 reads CSVGGQGNAEAFF. CDR3 in DNA: TGCAGCGTCGGGGGACAGGGTAACGCTGAAGCTTTCTTT.

This clone showed up just once. This chain connects TRBV27 to TRBJ1-5; the match to TRBD1 covers 7 bases. J lost 4 bases, V lost 5 bases, and 2 bases had no gene match. CDR3 length: 13 amino acids. Germline CDR1 is MNHEY and CDR2 is SMNVEV (reference sequence). The CDR3 nucleotides read TGTGCCAGCAGTCGGACAGGAAATCAGCCCCAGCATTTT. It is translated as CASSRTGNQPQHF.

The chain combines TRBV7-3 with TRBJ2-5; 14 bases line up with TRBD2. This CDR3 contains 16 residues. CDR1 and CDR2 from the germline V gene are SGHTA and FQGTGA. After removal of 4 bases from V and 3 bases from J, the junction contained 4 bases not matched to a gene. CDR3 protein: CASSSGTSGGEETQYF. The CDR3 region has the DNA TGTGCCAGCAGCTCGGGGACTAGCGGGGGTGAAGAGACCCAGTACTTC.

This rearrangement joins TRBV18 to TRBJ2-5; D is perhaps TRBD1 (6 bases). The ends were cut back, 5 bases at V and 5 bases at J, with 21 bases in the middle. Germline-derived CDR1 and CDR2 are KGHSH and LQKENI. The CDR3 runs 16 residues. The CDR3: CASSKRDIGETETQYF. The CDR3 DNA sequence: TGTGCCAGCTCAAAGAGGGACATCGGTGAGACGGAGACCCAGTACTTC.

The rearrangement joins TRBV19 to TRBJ1-3; D gene ambiguous. CDR1 is LNHDA and CDR2 is SQIVND in the germline V gene (reference sequence). The CDR3 is made up of 15 amino acids. Trimming removed 6 bases at V and 2 bases at J, with 14 bases between. The CDR3 nucleotides read TGTGCCAGTAGCCTCCCTGCGGGGACTGGAAACACCATATATTTT. Its translation is CASSLPAGTGNTIYF.

The V call is TRBV5-1, the J call TRBJ1-1; tentatively, D is TRBD1 (6 bases). This CDR3 is 14 amino acids long. Germline CDR1 and CDR2: SGHRS and YFSETQ. The V and J ends lost 4 bases and 3 bases respectively, with 13 bases between them. This CDR3 is CASSPLSGDTEAFF. The CDR3 DNA follows: TGCGCCAGCAGCCCTCTATCAGGGGACACTGAAGCTTTCTTT.

The CDR3 nucleotides read TGCGCCAGCAGCTCGGGACAGGGGGCAGCGAACACTGAAGCTTTCTTT. It encodes CASSSGQGAANTEAFF. The V gene is TRBV5-1, the J gene TRBJ1-1; TRBD1 matches 12 bases. In germline, CDR1 is SGHRS, CDR2 YFSETQ. The CDR3 runs to 16 residues. The junction had 4 bases not matched to a gene; V was cut back by 3 bases and J by 1 base.

The chain employs TRBV7-2 and TRBJ1-3, with D uncertain. This CDR3 is built from 15 residues. Germline CDR1 SGHTA, CDR2 FQGNSA. V lost 5 bases and J lost 0, with 11 bases in between. CDR3 in DNA: TGTGCCAGCAGCACCGGGATCTCCTCTGGAAACACCATATATTTT. This gives the protein CASSTGISSGNTIYF.

The chain carries TRBV12-3 or TRBV12-4 and TRBJ1-1; the D gene is possibly TRBD1 (6 bases). The CDR3 length is 13 residues. V lost 7 bases and J 4 bases, leaving 13 bases between the germline ends. The CDR3 DNA follows: TGTGCCAGCATCGTGATGGGGGCCACTGAAGCTTTCTTT. Its protein is CASIVMGATEAFF.

The rearrangement links TRBV19 to TRBJ1-5; TRBD1 matches 10 bases. V lost 6 bases and J lost 5; bases outside the gene matches: 10. The CDR3 has 16 residues. Germline V gives CDR1 LNHDA, CDR2 SQIVND (reference sequence). Here the CDR3 reads CASRTTGGLVDQPQHF. The CDR3 DNA reads as TGTGCCAGTAGAACGACAGGGGGCCTGGTAGATCAGCCCCAGCATTTT.

V and J are TRBV5-5 and TRBJ1-2, with TRBD1 matching 7 bases. Germline-derived CDR1 and CDR2 are SGHKS and YYEKEE (reference sequence). V lost 4 bases and J lost 4; bases outside the gene matches: 10. There are 15 residues in the CDR3. CDR3 nucleotides: TGTGCCAGCAGCCTGGCGGGGGACAGTATCTATGGCTACACCTTC. It is translated as CASSLAGDSIYGYTF.

The chain carries TRBV12-5 and TRBJ2-1; D may be TRBD2 (6 bases). Germline V gives CDR1 LGHNT, CDR2 FRNRAP. V shed 2 bases and J shed 1 base, with 15 bases lying between them. CDR3 size: 17 residues. The CDR3 nucleotides are TGTGCTAGTGGTTTGCGAGGGTCGGAGGGTTCCTACAATGAGCAGTTCTTC. Translated, it gives CASGLRGSEGSYNEQFF.

The chain uses TRBV7-2 and TRBJ1-5; 9 positions match TRBD1. J was trimmed by 6 bases and V by 1 base; bases with no gene match: 4. The CDR3 has 15 residues. Germline V gives CDR1 SGHTA, CDR2 FQGNSA. CDR3 sequence: CASSLGQGGIQPQHF. As DNA, the CDR3 is TGTGCCAGCAGCTTAGGACAGGGGGGTATTCAGCCCCAGCATTTT.

Comments on this clone: This specimen includes other DNA sequences encoding the same CDR3. The chain uses TRBV3-1 (or the pseudogene TRBV3-2) and TRBJ1-1, with D tentatively TRBD1 (5 bases). This CDR3 region has 14 residues. V dropped 3 bases and J dropped 3 bases, with 11 bases sitting between them. Germline V gene sequence: CDR1 LGHDT, CDR2 YNNKEL (reference sequence). Here the CDR3 DNA reads TGTGCCAGCAGCCAGGCAGCGGGGGACACTGAAGCTTTCTTT. Its protein product is CASSQAAGDTEAFF.

This chain joins TRBV11-1 and TRBJ2-1; 7 positions agree with TRBD1. Germline CDR1 and CDR2: SGHAT and FQDESV (reference sequence). The CDR3 length is 18 residues. The V and J ends lost 0 bases and 5 bases, in that order; junction bases with no gene match: 13. Here the CDR3 reads CASSLADLYGTAHNEQFF. CDR3 bases: TGTGCCAGCAGCTTAGCGGATCTTTACGGGACAGCCCACAATGAGCAGTTCTTC. The complete variable domain, with remaining parts taken from reference TRBV11-1 and TRBJ2-1, reads EAEVAQSPRYKITEKSQAVAFWCDPISGHATLYWYRQILGQGPELLVQFQDESVVDDSQLPKDRFSAERLKGVDSTLKIQPAELGDSAMYLCASSLADLYGTAHNEQFFGPGTRLTVL.

The chain couples TRBV10-3 to TRBJ1-1; D uncertain. Trimming removed 5 bases from V and 10 bases from J, with 14 bases in between. CDR3 length equals 12 residues. CDR1 ENHRY and CDR2 SYGVKD come from the germline V gene. The chain's CDR3 is CAISRNQARAFF. In DNA, the CDR3 is TGTGCCATCAGTAGGAACCAGGCGAGAGCTTTCTTT.

The chain couples TRBV19 to TRBJ1-1; TRBD1 matches at 7 bases. V dropped 7 bases and J dropped 4; count of bases not matched to a gene: 15. This CDR3 region has 16 residues. Germline V gene sequence: CDR1 LNHDA, CDR2 SQIVND (reference sequence). CDR3 nucleotide sequence: TGTGCCAGTACCTCGACAGACAGGGCCTTGGGCACTGAAGCTTTCTTT. Translated: CASTSTDRALGTEAFF. Full variable domain (rest looked up from reference TRBV19 and TRBJ1-1): DGGITQSPKYLFRKEGQNVTLSCEQNLNHDAMYWYRQDPGQGLRLIYYSQIVNDFQKGDIAEGYSVSREKKESFPLTVTSAQKNPTAFYLCASTSTDRALGTEAFFGQGTRLTVV.

The chain recombines TRBV5-5 with TRBJ1-6, with TRBD1 matching over 7 bases. From germline, CDR1 is SGHKS and CDR2 YYEKEE (reference sequence). V shed 5 bases and J 7 bases; nucleotides not matched to a gene: 9. CDR3 length: 15 amino acids. The CDR3 region is CASSPYDRENSPLHF. The CDR3, as DNA: TGTGCCAGCAGTCCCTATGACAGGGAGAATTCACCCCTCCACTTT.

This clone was picked up one time. The chain's CDR3 is CASSLGADEAFF. In nucleotides, the CDR3 is TGTGCCAGCAGTTTGGGGGCAGATGAAGCTTTCTTT. The gene calls are TRBV28 and TRBJ1-1; maybe TRBD1 (6 bases). Germline lookup yields CDR1 MDHEN and CDR2 SYDVKM. This CDR3 region has 12 residues. Trimming cost V 3 bases and J 7 bases, with 9 bases left between them.

The V and J genes are TRBV27 and TRBJ1-6; 7 bases match TRBD1. In germline, CDR1 is MNHEY, CDR2 SMNVEV (reference sequence). V gave up 5 bases and J gave up 2 bases; unmatched junction bases: 3. CDR3 length: 15 residues. The CDR3 region has the DNA TGTGCCAGCAGTCTAGGGGGCGCCTATAATTCACCCCTCCACTTT. Protein product: CASSLGGAYNSPLHF.

This rearrangement joins TRBV28 to TRBJ2-7; the match to TRBD1 covers 9 bases. Germline values: CDR1 MDHEN, CDR2 SYDVKM. This CDR3 spans 15 amino acids. Germline trimming cut 4 bases from V and 6 bases from J; bases unmatched to any gene: 10. As DNA, the CDR3 is TGTGCCAGCAGTTCTACAGGGGGCGTTCGATCCGAGCAGTACTTC. It is translated as CASSSTGGVRSEQYF.

J is TRBJ1-2 and V is TRBV7-8; possibly TRBD1 for D (6 bases). The CDR3 is made up of 16 amino acids. Deletions cut 5 bases from V and 4 bases from J, with 20 bases between. Looked up from germline, CDR1 is SGHVS and CDR2 is FQNEAQ. The CDR3 DNA sequence: TGTGCCAGCAGCGTCCTAGGTTCCGGCAGGGGCTATGGCTACACCTTC. This sequence encodes CASSVLGSGRGYGYTF. The full variable domain, rest sourced from reference TRBV7-8 and TRBJ1-2, is GAGVSQSPRYKVAKRGQDVALRCDPISGHVSLFWYQQALGQGPEFLTYFQNEAQLDKSGLPSDRFFAERPEGSVSTLKIQRTQQEDSAVYLCASSVLGSGRGYGYTFGSGTRLTVV.

The rearrangement links TRBV6-2 or TRBV6-3 to TRBJ1-5, with D possibly TRBD1 on 6 matching bases. V dropped 0 bases and J dropped 5 bases, with 14 bases sitting between them. CDR3 length: 16 amino acids. The germline CDR1 and CDR2 sequences are MNHEY and SVGEGT. The CDR3 here is CASSYSVPGADQPQHF. The CDR3 nucleotides read TGTGCCAGCAGTTACTCTGTCCCAGGGGCGGATCAGCCCCAGCATTTT.

Remarks on this clone: Additional DNA sequences in this sample encode the identical CDR3. The V and J genes are TRBV28 and TRBJ1-5, with D possibly matching TRBD1 (6 bases). CDR3 length equals 12 residues. Germline V lookup: CDR1 MDHEN, CDR2 SYDVKM. With 7 bases removed from V and 6 bases from J, the gap between germline ends came to 10 bases. CDR3 residues: CASTETGQPQHF. CDR3 DNA sequence: TGTGCCAGCACCGAGACAGGTCAGCCCCAGCATTTT.